The rows below give T cell receptor beta chains drawn from one sample of a study of technical replicates of blood from several donors. The data were produced by immunoSEQ multiplex PCR, yet TCRdb's version contains in-frame clones alone and is incomplete. Here the sample spans 100,000 or so clones, 96% being singletons. The sample taken for sequencing was T cells isolated from PBMCs. These receptors were obtained from a human donor in good health. Each CDR3 is given with its conserved first and last residue. The D gene is left open where the match is weak. Clone size appears in some rows only: once, few, many, or a class for an expanded clone.

V: TRBV13
J: TRBJ1-4
D: -
size: once
DNA: TGTGCCAGCAGCTTAGGACAGGGAGGGGAAAAACTGTTTTTT
CDR3: CASSLGQGGEKLFF

V: TRBV7-3
J: TRBJ2-7
D: TRBD1
size: -
DNA: TGTGCCAGCAGCTTAACCTCGGCAGGGGGCCACGAGCAGTACTTC
CDR3: CASSLTSAGGHEQYF

V: TRBV5-1
J: TRBJ2-1
D: TRBD2
size: -
DNA: TGCGCCAGCAGCCAAGGACTAGCGGGAAATACCTACAATGAGCAGTTCTTC
CDR3: CASSQGLAGNTYNEQFF

V: TRBV7-2
J: TRBJ2-3
D: TRBD2
size: -
DNA: TGTGCCAGCACCACCGTTGCCCTAGCGGGGGGCACAGATACGCAGTATTTT
CDR3: CASTTVALAGGTDTQYF

V: TRBV2
J: TRBJ1-6
D: -
size: -
DNA: TGTGCCAGCAAGGAGGGCGCCTTCCTTTATAATTCACCCCTCCACTTT
CDR3: CASKEGAFLYNSPLHF

V: TRBV18
J: TRBJ1-1
D: -
size: -
DNA: TGTGCCAGCTCACCCGGGGGGGGACAGAACACTGAAGCTTTCTTT
CDR3: CASSPGGGQNTEAFF

V: TRBV29-1
J: TRBJ2-7
D: -
size: -
DNA: TGCAGCGTCCTCCGGGCGGGATCCTACGAGCAGTACTTC
CDR3: CSVLRAGSYEQYF

V: TRBV15
J: TRBJ2-1
D: TRBD2
size: -
DNA: TGTGCCACCAGCAGAGAACTGGTAGGACTAGCGGGATTTTCTCCGGTGTTCTTC
CDR3: CATSRELVGLAGFSPVFF

V: TRBV11-2
J: TRBJ2-1
D: -
size: -
DNA: TGTGCCAGCAGCCACCCCCCCAGGTATGGGCAGTTCTTC
CDR3: CASSHPPRYGQFF

V: TRBV7-9
J: TRBJ2-5
D: -
size: -
DNA: TGTGCCAGCAGCTTAGGTCTAGCGCAAGAGACCCAGTACTTC
CDR3: CASSLGLAQETQYF

V: TRBV28
J: TRBJ2-5
D: -
size: -
DNA: TGTGCCAGCAGTTTATTCTACAGGACCCAAGAGACCCAGTACTTC
CDR3: CASSLFYRTQETQYF

V: TRBV19
J: TRBJ2-3
D: TRBD1
size: -
DNA: TGTGCCAGTCGGACAGGGAAGGCAGATACGCAGTATTTT
CDR3: CASRTGKADTQYF

V: TRBV9
J: TRBJ1-1
D: -
size: -
DNA: TGTGCCAGCAGCGGAGGGTTGGCCACTGAAGCTTTCTTT
CDR3: CASSGGLATEAFF

V: TRBV5-1
J: TRBJ2-5
D: -
size: -
DNA: TGCGCCAGCAGCTTGGTGCTAGGCCCGTCGCAAGAGACCCAGTACTTC
CDR3: CASSLVLGPSQETQYF

V: TRBV30
J: TRBJ1-1
D: -
size: few
DNA: TGTGCCTGGTCGGCGTATGGTTCGAGGACTGAAGCTTTCTTT
CDR3: CAWSAYGSRTEAFF

V: TRBV5-4
J: TRBJ2-5
D: TRBD2
size: -
DNA: TGTGCCAGCAGCTTGGGGGGACTAGGGTTACAAGAGACCCAGTACTTC
CDR3: CASSLGGLGLQETQYF

V: TRBV29-1
J: TRBJ1-2
D: -
size: -
DNA: TGCAGCGTTGATTTCCTGCAGGTTGCTGGCTACACCTTC
CDR3: CSVDFLQVAGYTF

V: TRBV10-3
J: TRBJ1-6
D: -
size: -
DNA: TGTGCCATCAGTGAGTCAGGACAGAGCTCCTATAATTCACCCCTCCACTTT
CDR3: CAISESGQSSYNSPLHF

V: TRBV19
J: TRBJ1-2
D: TRBD1
size: -
DNA: TGTGCCAGTAGTCCGGACAGGTTGTTGTTCTATGGCTACACCTTC
CDR3: CASSPDRLLFYGYTF

V: TRBV11-2
J: TRBJ1-2
D: TRBD1
size: -
DNA: TGTGCCAGCAGCTCCTATTCGGACAGGGGGAACTATGGCTACACCTTC
CDR3: CASSSYSDRGNYGYTF

V: TRBV18
J: TRBJ1-1
D: -
size: -
DNA: TGTGCCAGCTCACCGTTCTTATACACTGAAGCTTTCTTT
CDR3: CASSPFLYTEAFF

V: TRBV27
J: TRBJ2-7
D: -
size: -
DNA: TGTGCCACCGGGGTCTACGAGCAGTACTTC
CDR3: CATGVYEQYF

V: TRBV4-1
J: TRBJ2-7
D: TRBD1
size: -
DNA: TGCGCCAGCAGCCAAGGGTGGACAGGGTTCTACTACGAGCAGTACTTC
CDR3: CASSQGWTGFYYEQYF

V: TRBV6-5
J: TRBJ1-2
D: TRBD1
size: -
DNA: TGTGCCAGCAGTTATCAGGGACAGTGGGTCTATGGCTACACCTTC
CDR3: CASSYQGQWVYGYTF

V: TRBV9
J: TRBJ1-4
D: -
size: -
DNA: TGTGCCAGCAGCGCCAGACAGACCGAGCCAGGAGAAAAACTGTTTTTT
CDR3: CASSARQTEPGEKLFF

V: TRBV5-8
J: TRBJ2-1
D: -
size: -
DNA: TGTGCCAGCAGCCATCGCGACGGGGTAACGAGGAATGAGCAGTTCTTC
CDR3: CASSHRDGVTRNEQFF

V: TRBV18
J: TRBJ1-2
D: -
size: -
DNA: TGTGCCAGCTCACCCGACTCTTCCGGTGGTGTAGGGTCGGAGGGTTTCGGCTACACCTTC
CDR3: CASSPDSSGGVGSEGFGYTF

V: TRBV7-9
J: TRBJ2-1
D: TRBD1
size: -
DNA: TGTGCCAGCAGTCCGCCGGGACAGGGGGGCGATGAGCAGTTCTTC
CDR3: CASSPPGQGGDEQFF

V: TRBV19
J: TRBJ2-1
D: TRBD2
size: -
DNA: TGTGCCAGTAGTCTTACGGGAGGGCCAAATGAGCAGTTCTTC
CDR3: CASSLTGGPNEQFF

V: TRBV28
J: TRBJ2-2
D: TRBD2
size: -
DNA: TGTGCCAGCAGTTTGGCTAGCGGGACCTTTAGGAACACCGGGGAGCTGTTTTTT
CDR3: CASSLASGTFRNTGELFF

V: TRBV5-6
J: TRBJ2-3
D: -
size: -
DNA: TGTGCCAGCAGCTTGGCCGGTGGAGATACGCAGTATTTT
CDR3: CASSLAGGDTQYF

V: TRBV13
J: TRBJ2-7
D: -
size: -
DNA: TGTGCCAGCAGCGTCGACAGGATTACCTACGAGCAGTACTTC
CDR3: CASSVDRITYEQYF

V: TRBV19
J: TRBJ1-5
D: TRBD1
size: once
DNA: TGTGCCAGTAGTTGGGGACAGGGTAGCAATCAGCCCCAGCATTTT
CDR3: CASSWGQGSNQPQHF

V: TRBV14
J: TRBJ2-2
D: TRBD2
size: -
DNA: TGTGCCAGCAGCCAAGTGGCGGGAGAAACCGGGGAGCTGTTTTTT
CDR3: CASSQVAGETGELFF

V: TRBV6-6
J: TRBJ2-1
D: TRBD2
size: -
DNA: TGTGCCAGCAGTTACTGGGGACTAGGGCGCGATGAGCAGTTCTTC
CDR3: CASSYWGLGRDEQFF

V: TRBV7-7
J: TRBJ2-1
D: -
size: -
DNA: TGTGCTAGCAGCTTAGACTGGAGCAATGAGCAGTTCTTC
CDR3: CASSLDWSNEQFF

V: TRBV4-1
J: TRBJ2-2
D: -
size: -
DNA: TGCGCCAGCAGCTATACGGGGAACACCGGGGAGCTGTTTTTT
CDR3: CASSYTGNTGELFF

V: TRBV27
J: TRBJ2-7
D: TRBD2
size: -
DNA: TGTGCCAGCAGTCCACTCCCGGGACTACCCTACGAGCAGTACTTC
CDR3: CASSPLPGLPYEQYF

V: TRBV13
J: TRBJ2-3
D: -
size: -
DNA: TGTGCCAGCAGCTTACTGGATACGCAGTATTTT
CDR3: CASSLLDTQYF

V: TRBV19
J: TRBJ2-3
D: TRBD2
size: -
DNA: TGTGCCAGTAGTCTCCTCCTAGGACTAGCGGGGGGGCGGGAAGATACGCAGTATTTT
CDR3: CASSLLLGLAGGREDTQYF

V: TRBV28
J: TRBJ2-2
D: TRBD1
size: -
DNA: TGTGCCAGCAGAACAGGGGGCGAAGACACCGGGGAGCTGTTTTTT
CDR3: CASRTGGEDTGELFF

V: TRBV9
J: TRBJ1-1
D: -
size: -
DNA: TGTGCCAGCAGCGTGGGGCAACACACTGAAGCTTTCTTT
CDR3: CASSVGQHTEAFF

V: TRBV10-2
J: TRBJ1-2
D: -
size: -
DNA: TGCGCCAGCAGTGACACGGTAACCCACTCCTTC
CDR3: CASSDTVTHSF

V: TRBV27
J: TRBJ2-7
D: TRBD2
size: -
DNA: TGTGCCAGCAGTTTACCGACTAGCGGGAGGGCAGAGGCCTCATACGAGCAGTACTTC
CDR3: CASSLPTSGRAEASYEQYF

V: TRBV2
J: TRBJ2-7
D: -
size: -
DNA: TGTGCCAGCACTGGGACTTACCTCTCCTACGAGCAGTACTTC
CDR3: CASTGTYLSYEQYF

V: TRBV7-6
J: TRBJ1-1
D: -
size: -
DNA: TGTGCCAGCAGCTTAGTTGGGGGAGGGGCCAACACTGAAGCTTTCTTT
CDR3: CASSLVGGGANTEAFF

V: TRBV9
J: TRBJ2-1
D: -
size: -
DNA: TGTGCCAGCAGCGCCCGTCTCAGGAGGGGCTGGGATGAGCAGTTCTTC
CDR3: CASSARLRRGWDEQFF

V: TRBV5-1
J: TRBJ2-3
D: -
size: -
DNA: TGCGCCAGCGGGGCGGGGACTAGCACAGATACGCAGTATTTT
CDR3: CASGAGTSTDTQYF

V: TRBV5-6
J: TRBJ2-1
D: TRBD1
size: -
DNA: TGTGCCAGCAGCCCCTTTAGGGGGCCGGCCTACAATGAGCAGTTCTTC
CDR3: CASSPFRGPAYNEQFF